The 13 T cell receptor beta chains listed next were all sequenced from one sample in a study of T cells in Graves' hyperthyroidism and ophthalmopathy. TCR beta CDR3 region amplification was performed from RNA transcripts. Primed by the HTBI set, a first-round RT-PCR was run on the TCR CDR3. From the multiplex PCR reads, TCRdb called clonotypes with MiXCR, one entry per CDR3 protein. This sample has some 460,000 distinct CDR3 sequences, with around 14% found just once. The specimen sequenced was blood. The receptors stem from a young woman with Graves' hyperthyroidism.

The chain recombines TRBV5-1 with TRBJ1-2, with 10 bases lining up with TRBD1. The junction had 5 bases not matched to a gene; V was cut back by 4 bases and J by 8 bases. CDR1 and CDR2 from the germline V gene are SGHRS and YFSETQ. This CDR3 comprises 13 residues. In DNA form, the CDR3 reads TGCGCCAGCAGCATCGACAGGGGGCTAGGCTACACCTTC. Residues: CASSIDRGLGYTF.

The V and J genes are TRBV15 and TRBJ2-2; TRBD2 agrees at 11 bases. V shed 0 bases and J 3 bases; nucleotides not matched to a gene: 9. This CDR3 region has 19 residues. Germline V gene sequence: CDR1 LNHNV, CDR2 YYDKDF (reference sequence). The CDR3 protein is CATSRDGGTSGSYTGELFF. The CDR3 DNA reads as TGTGCCACCAGCAGAGATGGCGGCACTAGCGGGAGTTACACCGGGGAGCTGTTTTTT. Filled out from reference TRBV15 and TRBJ2-2, the complete variable domain reads DAMVIQNPRYQVTQFGKPVTLSCSQTLNHNVMYWYQQKSSQAPKLLFHYYDKDFNNEADTPDNFQSRRPNTSFCFLDIRSPGLGDTAMYLCATSRDGGTSGSYTGELFFGEGSRLTVL.

V is TRBV10-1 and J is TRBJ1-2; tentatively, D is TRBD1 (5 bases). Germline-derived CDR1 and CDR2 are WNHNN and SYGVQD (reference sequence). This CDR3 has 12 residues. The V gene lost 7 bases and the J gene lost 8 bases, with 14 bases spanning the gap. In nucleotides, the CDR3 is TGCGCCAGCATGGAGGCCGGGGGGGGCTACACCTTC. Encoded protein: CASMEAGGGYTF.

Only a few counts were recorded for this clonotype. The rearrangement joins TRBV19 to TRBJ1-5; D is perhaps TRBD1 (6 bases). Germline V gene lookup returns CDR1 LNHDA and CDR2 SQIVND (reference sequence). The CDR3 consists of 16 residues. V lost 4 bases to trimming and J lost 6 bases, with 19 bases between them. Here the CDR3 DNA reads TGTGCCAGTAGTACCACCCTACCCAGGGGTGGTCAGCCCCAGCATTTT. Amino acid sequence: CASSTTLPRGGQPQHF.

At least ten counts were recorded for this clonotype. V is TRBV18 and J is TRBJ2-1; tentatively, D is TRBD1 or TRBD2 (7 bases each). Trimming took 3 bases from V and 4 from J, leaving 13 bases between them. Germline V lookup: CDR1 KGHSH, CDR2 LQKENI. The CDR3 sequence is 15 residues long. This CDR3 is CASSPYQGGYNEQFF. The CDR3, as DNA: TGTGCCAGCTCACCCTACCAGGGGGGGTACAATGAGCAGTTCTTC.

The rearrangement uses TRBV20-1 and TRBJ2-5; 8 bases are shared with TRBD1. CDR1 and CDR2 (germline): DFQATT, SNEGSKA (reference sequence). The CDR3 runs 14 residues. Trimming took 2 bases from V and 2 from J; bases not matched to a gene: 4. The CDR3 reads CSARPTGGQETQYF. Here the CDR3 DNA reads TGCAGTGCTAGACCTACAGGGGGACAAGAGACCCAGTACTTC.

This clonotype has a handful of counts. The rearrangement joins TRBV6-1 to TRBJ1-4; 7 bases fit TRBD1. The CDR3 runs to 15 residues. Germline V CDR1 and CDR2: MNHNS, SASEGT. Trimming cost V 6 bases and J 7 bases; bases outside gene matches: 11. The CDR3 spells CASRAEGAPGEKLFF. For the CDR3, the DNA is TGTGCCAGCAGAGCCGAGGGGGCGCCTGGTGAAAAACTGTTTTTT.

The gene calls are TRBV20-1 and TRBJ1-2; D gene ambiguous. The CDR3 sequence is 9 residues long. Trimming stripped 4 bases from V and 3 bases from J, with 0 bases between. The V gene's germline CDR1 is DFQATT and CDR2 SNEGSKA (reference sequence). The CDR3 reads CSANYGYTF. The DNA for the CDR3 is TGCAGTGCTAACTATGGCTACACCTTC.

A few counts support this clonotype. The chain joins TRBV4-1 to TRBJ2-7; D perhaps matches TRBD1 (6 bases). CDR1 is MGHRA, CDR2 YSYEKL, per germline. This CDR3 spans 14 amino acids. V lost 6 bases and J lost 0, with 12 bases in between. The CDR3 sequence is CASRQGPSSYEQYF. The CDR3 DNA reads as TGCGCCAGCAGACAGGGCCCTTCCTCCTACGAGCAGTACTTC.

This clonotype occurred many times. The CDR3 protein is CASSQGTGRMNTEAFF. Written as DNA, the CDR3 is TGCGCCAGCAGCCAAGGGACGGGACGGATGAACACTGAAGCTTTCTTT. The chain links TRBV4-1 to TRBJ1-1; TRBD1 might be the D (5 bases). Germline CDR1 reads MGHRA; CDR2 reads YSYEKL. This CDR3 region has 16 residues. The V end lost 1 base, the J end lost 0 bases, and 12 bases lay between the germline ends.

This clonotype was counted many times. V is TRBV7-2 and J is TRBJ1-2; 8 bases agree with TRBD1. CDR1 SGHTA and CDR2 FQGNSA come from the germline V gene. The V segment lost 1 base and the J segment 4 bases; nucleotides outside the gene matches: 5. This CDR3 is 15 amino acids long. CDR3 in amino acids: CASSLGTGQAYGYTF. CDR3 DNA: TGTGCCAGCAGCTTAGGCACGGGACAGGCCTATGGCTACACCTTC.

Ten or more counts support this clonotype. The J gene is TRBJ2-3, the V gene TRBV7-3; TRBD2 matches at 7 bases. The CDR3 sequence is 15 residues long. The junction had 14 bases not matched to a gene; V was cut back by 5 bases and J by 9 bases. Germline V gene sequence: CDR1 SGHTA, CDR2 FQGTGA. CDR3 in amino acids: CASSRWGGGGETQYF. The CDR3 region has the DNA TGTGCCAGCAGCCGATGGGGCGGGGGAGGGGAGACGCAGTATTTT.

The chain combines TRBV14 with TRBJ2-4, with D perhaps TRBD1 (6 bases). The CDR3 has 19 amino acids. V gave up 4 bases and J gave up 0 bases, with 22 bases separating them. From germline, CDR1 is SGHDN and CDR2 FVKESK. In DNA, the CDR3 is TGTGCCAGCAGCCTGCCCGGACAGAAGAATAAGCTAGCCAAAAACATTCAGTACTTC. It codes for CASSLPGQKNKLAKNIQYF.